There are many counts of the clone carrying this TCR beta chain. Antigen specificity is unknown. Original processing notes: A distant-metastasis classifier for papillary thyroid cancer was built using CDR3 differences across clinicopathological groups. TCRdb redid the clone calls on the PCR reads using MiXCR. The V and J calls were not made by the authors but by TCRdb's processing. This sample has tens of thousands of clones, with roughly 24% found just once. The data stem from a study of metastatic and nonmetastatic thyroid tumors. Study in general: Repertoires from malignant and benign thyroid patients were compared across blood and tumor or nodule tissue.

Findings and caveats of the study: In both blood and tumor samples, TCR beta diversity was reported significantly higher for malignant than benign nodules.

This CDR3 has 14 amino acids. Germline V gene sequence: CDR1 SGHRS, CDR2 YFSETQ. Trimming left V 0 bases short and J 4 bases short, with 10 bases between. Among the patients, none had received any treatment before thyroid surgery. The receptor was derived from a female donor with papillary thyroid cancer or a benign thyroid nodule (not recorded which). Some clones in this sample may be carry-over from other donors' samples. The chain recombines TRBV5-1 with TRBJ1-1, with D possibly TRBD1 on 5 matching bases. The sequenced sample consisted of blood. The CDR3 nucleotides are TGCGCCAGCAGCTTGGGACAGTCTCTCACTGAAGCTTTCTTT. As protein: CASSLGQSLTEAFF.